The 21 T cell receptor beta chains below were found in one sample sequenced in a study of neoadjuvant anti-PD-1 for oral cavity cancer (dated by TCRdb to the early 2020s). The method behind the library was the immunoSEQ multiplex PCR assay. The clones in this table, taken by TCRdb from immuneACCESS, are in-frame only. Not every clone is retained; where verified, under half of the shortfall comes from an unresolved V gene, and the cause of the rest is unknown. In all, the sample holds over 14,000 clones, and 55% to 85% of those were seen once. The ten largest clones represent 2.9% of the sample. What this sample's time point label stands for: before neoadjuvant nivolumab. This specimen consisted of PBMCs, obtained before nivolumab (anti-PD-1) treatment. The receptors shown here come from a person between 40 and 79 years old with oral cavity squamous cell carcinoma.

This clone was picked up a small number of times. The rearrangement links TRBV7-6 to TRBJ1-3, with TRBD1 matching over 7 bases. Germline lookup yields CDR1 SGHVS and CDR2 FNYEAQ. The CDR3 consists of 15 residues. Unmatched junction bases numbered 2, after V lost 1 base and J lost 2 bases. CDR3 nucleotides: TGTGCCAGCAGCTTAGGACAGGGCCCTGGAAACACCATATATTTT. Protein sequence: CASSLGQGPGNTIYF.

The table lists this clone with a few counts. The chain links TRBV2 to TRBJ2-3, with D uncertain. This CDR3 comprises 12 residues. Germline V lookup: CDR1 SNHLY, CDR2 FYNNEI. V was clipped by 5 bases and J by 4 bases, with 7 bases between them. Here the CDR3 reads CASSYGADTQYF. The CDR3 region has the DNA TGTGCCAGCAGTTACGGAGCAGATACGCAGTATTTT.

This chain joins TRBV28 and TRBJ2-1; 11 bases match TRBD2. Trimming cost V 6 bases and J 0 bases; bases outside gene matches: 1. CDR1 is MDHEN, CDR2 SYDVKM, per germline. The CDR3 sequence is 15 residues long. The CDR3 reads CASRLAGGSYNEQFF. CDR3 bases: TGTGCCAGCAGGCTAGCGGGAGGCTCCTACAATGAGCAGTTCTTC.

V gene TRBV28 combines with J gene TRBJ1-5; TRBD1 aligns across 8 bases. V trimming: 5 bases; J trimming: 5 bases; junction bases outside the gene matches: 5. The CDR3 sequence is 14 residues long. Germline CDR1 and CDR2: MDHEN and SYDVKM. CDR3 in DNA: TGTGCCAGCAGTACAGGACAGGGACATCAGCCCCAGCATTTT. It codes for CASSTGQGHQPQHF.

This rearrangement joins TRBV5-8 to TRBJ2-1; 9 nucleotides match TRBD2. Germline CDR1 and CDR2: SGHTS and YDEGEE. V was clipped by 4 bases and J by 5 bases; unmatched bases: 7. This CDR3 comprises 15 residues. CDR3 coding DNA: TGTGCCAGCAGCAGGAGCGCTAGCGGGAACAATGAGCAGTTCTTC. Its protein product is CASSRSASGNNEQFF.

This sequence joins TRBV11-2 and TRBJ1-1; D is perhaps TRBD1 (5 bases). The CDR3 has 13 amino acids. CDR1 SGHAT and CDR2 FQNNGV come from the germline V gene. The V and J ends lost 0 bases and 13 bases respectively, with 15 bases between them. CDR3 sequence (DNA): TGTGCCAGCAGCTTAGATACGGGGGAAAGAGGTTTCTTT. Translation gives CASSLDTGERGFF.

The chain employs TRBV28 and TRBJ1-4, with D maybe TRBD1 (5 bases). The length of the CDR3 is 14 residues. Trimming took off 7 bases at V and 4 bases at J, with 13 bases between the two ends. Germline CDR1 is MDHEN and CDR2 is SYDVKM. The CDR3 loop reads CASMIPGLNEKLFF. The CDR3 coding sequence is TGTGCCAGCATGATTCCGGGACTTAATGAAAAACTGTTTTTT.

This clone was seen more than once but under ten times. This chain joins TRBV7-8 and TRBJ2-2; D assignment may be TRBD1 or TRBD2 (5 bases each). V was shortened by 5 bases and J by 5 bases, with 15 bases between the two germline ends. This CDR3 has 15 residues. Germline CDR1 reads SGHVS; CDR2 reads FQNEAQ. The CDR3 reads CASSLGTDFTGELFF. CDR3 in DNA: TGTGCCAGCAGCCTAGGGACGGACTTTACCGGGGAGCTGTTTTTT.

The CDR3 coding sequence is TGTGCCAGCAGTGTGCGTGAAAATGCCGAAGCTTTCTTT. This codes for CASSVRENAEAFF. This chain connects TRBV2 to TRBJ1-1; D gene unclear. The germline V gene encodes CDR1 SNHLY and CDR2 FYNNEI. V was trimmed by 4 bases and J by 8 bases, leaving 14 bases between them. The CDR3 is 13 residues long. The variable domain in full, with the rest retrieved from reference TRBV2 and TRBJ1-1, is EPEVTQTPSHQVTQMGQEVILRCVPISNHLYFYWYRQILGQKVEFLVSFYNNEISEKSEIFDDQFSVERPDGSNFTLKIRSTKLEDSAMYFCASSVRENAEAFFGQGTRLTVV.

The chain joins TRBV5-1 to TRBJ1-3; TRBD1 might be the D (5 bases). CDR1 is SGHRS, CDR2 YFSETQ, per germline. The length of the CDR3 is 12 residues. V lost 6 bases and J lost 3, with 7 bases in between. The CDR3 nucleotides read TGCGCCAGCACGACAGATGGAAACACCATATATTTT. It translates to CASTTDGNTIYF.

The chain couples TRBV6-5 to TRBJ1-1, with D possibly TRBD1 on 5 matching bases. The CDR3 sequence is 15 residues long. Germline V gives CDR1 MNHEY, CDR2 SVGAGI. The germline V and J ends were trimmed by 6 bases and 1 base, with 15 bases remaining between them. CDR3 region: CASRRTGTGNTEAFF. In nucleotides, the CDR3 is TGTGCCAGCAGACGAACTGGGACGGGGAACACTGAAGCTTTCTTT.

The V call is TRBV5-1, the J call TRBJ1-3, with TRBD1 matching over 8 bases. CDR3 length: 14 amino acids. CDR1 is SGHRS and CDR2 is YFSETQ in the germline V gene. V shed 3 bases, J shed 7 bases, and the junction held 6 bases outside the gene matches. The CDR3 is CASSSRTGSNTIYF. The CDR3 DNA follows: TGCGCCAGCAGCTCGAGGACAGGGAGCAACACCATATATTTT.

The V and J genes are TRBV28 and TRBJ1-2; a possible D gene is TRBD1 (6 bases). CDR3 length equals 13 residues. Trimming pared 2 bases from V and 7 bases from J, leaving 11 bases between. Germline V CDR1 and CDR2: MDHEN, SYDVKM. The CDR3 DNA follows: TGTGCCAGCAGTTTAGAGGGGGGGCGTGGCTACACCTTC. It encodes CASSLEGGRGYTF.

The CDR3 here is CASSWDRDNSPLHF. Written as DNA, the CDR3 is TGTGCCAGCAGCTGGGACAGGGACAATTCACCCCTCCACTTT. V usage is TRBV7-9 and J usage is TRBJ1-6; 9 bases agree with TRBD1. The germline V gene encodes CDR1 SEHNR and CDR2 FQNEAQ (reference sequence). CDR3 size: 14 residues. Trimming cost V 4 bases and J 7 bases; bases outside gene matches: 2.

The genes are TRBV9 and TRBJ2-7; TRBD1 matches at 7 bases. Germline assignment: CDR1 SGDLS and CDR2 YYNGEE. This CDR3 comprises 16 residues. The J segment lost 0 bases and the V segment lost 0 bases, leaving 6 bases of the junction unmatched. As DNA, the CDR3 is TGTGCCAGCAGCGTAGGGGATTGGGACAGCTCCTACGAGCAGTACTTC. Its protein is CASSVGDWDSSYEQYF.

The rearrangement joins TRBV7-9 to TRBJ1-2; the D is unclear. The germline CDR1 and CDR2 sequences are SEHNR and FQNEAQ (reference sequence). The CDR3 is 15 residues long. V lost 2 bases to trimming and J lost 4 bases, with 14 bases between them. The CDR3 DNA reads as TGTGCCAGCAGCTTATTGTCATCGGAACTCTATGGCTACACCTTC. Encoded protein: CASSLLSSELYGYTF.

As DNA, the CDR3 is TGTGCCATCAGCCGGGACAGGGGGCGGGAGACCCAGTACTTC. This encodes CAISRDRGRETQYF. J is TRBJ2-5 and V is TRBV10-3; TRBD1 aligns across 12 bases. The germline V gene has CDR1 ENHRY and CDR2 SYGVKD. After removal of 6 bases from V and 5 bases from J, the junction contained 4 bases not matched to a gene. The CDR3 contains 14 residues.

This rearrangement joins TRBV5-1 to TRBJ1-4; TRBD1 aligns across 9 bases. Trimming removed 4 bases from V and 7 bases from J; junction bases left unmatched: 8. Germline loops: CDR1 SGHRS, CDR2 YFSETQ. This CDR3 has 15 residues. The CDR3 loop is CASSPGTGPSEKLFF. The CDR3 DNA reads TGCGCCAGCAGCCCCGGGACAGGGCCGAGTGAAAAACTGTTTTTT. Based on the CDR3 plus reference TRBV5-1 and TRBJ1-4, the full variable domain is KAGVTQTPRYLIKTRGQQVTLSCSPISGHRSVSWYQQTPGQGLQFLFEYFSETQRNKGNFPGRFSGRQFSNSRSEMNVSTLELGDSALYLCASSPGTGPSEKLFFGSGTQLSVL.

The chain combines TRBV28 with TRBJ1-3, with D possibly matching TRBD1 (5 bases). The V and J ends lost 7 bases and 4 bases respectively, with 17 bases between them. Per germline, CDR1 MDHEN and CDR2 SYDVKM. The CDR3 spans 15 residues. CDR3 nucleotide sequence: TGTGCCAGCATCCTAAGCGGGGGGAAAGGAAACACCATATATTTT. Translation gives CASILSGGKGNTIYF. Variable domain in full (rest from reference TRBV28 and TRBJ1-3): DVKVTQSSRYLVKRTGEKVFLECVQDMDHENMFWYRQDPGLGLRLIYFSYDVKMKEKGDIPEGYSVSREKKERFSLILESASTNQTSMYLCASILSGGKGNTIYFGEGSWLTVV.

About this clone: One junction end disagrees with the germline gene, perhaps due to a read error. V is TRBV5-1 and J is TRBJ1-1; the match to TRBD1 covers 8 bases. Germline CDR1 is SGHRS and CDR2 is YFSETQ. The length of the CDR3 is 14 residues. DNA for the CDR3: TGCGCCAGCAGCACGCGACAGGGGAACTCTGAAGCTTTCTTT. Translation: CASSTRQGNSEAFF.

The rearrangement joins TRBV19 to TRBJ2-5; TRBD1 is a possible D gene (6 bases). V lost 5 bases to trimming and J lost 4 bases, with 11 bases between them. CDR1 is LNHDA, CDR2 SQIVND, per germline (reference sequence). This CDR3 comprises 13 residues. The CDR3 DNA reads TGTGCCAGTAGTCAGGACAGATTAGAGACCCAGTACTTC. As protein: CASSQDRLETQYF.